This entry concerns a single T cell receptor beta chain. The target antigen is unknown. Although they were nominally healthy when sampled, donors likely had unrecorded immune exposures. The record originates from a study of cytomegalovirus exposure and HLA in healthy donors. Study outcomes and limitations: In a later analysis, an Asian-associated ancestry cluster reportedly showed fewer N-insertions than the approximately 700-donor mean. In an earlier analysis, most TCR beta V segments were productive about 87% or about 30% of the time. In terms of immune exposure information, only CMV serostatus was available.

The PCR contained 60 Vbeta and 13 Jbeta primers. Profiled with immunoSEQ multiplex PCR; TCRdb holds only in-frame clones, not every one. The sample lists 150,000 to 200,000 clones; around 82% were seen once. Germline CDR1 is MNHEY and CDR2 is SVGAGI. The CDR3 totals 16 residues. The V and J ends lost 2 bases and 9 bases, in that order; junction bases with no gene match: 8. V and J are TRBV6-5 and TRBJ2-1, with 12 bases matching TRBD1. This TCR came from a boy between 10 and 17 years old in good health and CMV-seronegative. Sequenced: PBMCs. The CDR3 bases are TGTGCCAGCAGTTACCCTACCGGGACAGGGGGCGTTGAGCAGTTCTTC. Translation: CASSYPTGTGGVEQFF.